The rows below give T cell receptor beta chains drawn from one sample of a study of identical twins. TCRdb used MiXCR to reprocess the 5' RACE reads, holding one entry per CDR3 protein. Of about 520,000 distinct CDR3 sequences in the sample, less than 25% were seen once. These data were also reused for a study on T cells expressing NK-cell markers.

Sequencing was performed on CD4+ T cells sorted from blood. Every receptor here comes from a woman younger than 35 in good health. Each CDR3 is given with its conserved first and last residue. The D gene is left open where the match is weak. Not all rows give a size; the values are once, few, many and, for expanded clones, a class.

abundance	v_gene	j_gene	d_gene	CDR3aa	CDR3nt
-	TRBV4-2	TRBJ1-4	-	CASSQGQFNEKLFF	TGTGCCAGCAGCCAAGGCCAGTTCAATGAAAAACTGTTTTTT
many	TRBV20-1	TRBJ1-1	-	CSAGRQSNTEAFF	TGCAGTGCGGGGCGGCAAAGCAACACTGAAGCTTTCTTT
-	TRBV5-1	TRBJ2-1	TRBD2	CASWGLAGGPSYNEQFF	TGCGCCAGCTGGGGGTTAGCGGGGGGGCCGTCCTACAATGAGCAGTTCTTC
-	TRBV19	TRBJ1-6	-	CASSISWAPDSPLHF	TGTGCCAGTAGTATAAGTTGGGCCCCTGATTCACCCCTCCACTTT
few	TRBV29-1	TRBJ1-1	-	CSVAPEGGPFF	TGCAGCGTCGCCCCCGAGGGAGGACCTTTCTTT
-	TRBV5-1	TRBJ2-7	-	CASCRDETYEQYF	TGCGCCAGCTGCCGGGACGAAACCTACGAGCAGTACTTC
few	TRBV20-1	TRBJ2-5	-	CSAGRLKQETQYF	TGCAGTGCCGGAAGACTTAAACAAGAGACCCAGTACTTC
few	TRBV6-1	TRBJ2-1	-	CASSLTTGSSGEQFF	TGTGCCAGCAGTCTGACGACGGGCAGTTCGGGTGAGCAGTTCTTC
few	TRBV9	TRBJ2-1	-	CASSVSTYNEQFF	TGTGCCAGCAGCGTATCCACCTACAATGAGCAGTTCTTC
few	TRBV24-1	TRBJ2-3	-	CATSDRTASTDTQYF	TGTGCCACCAGTGATCGGACAGCTAGCACAGATACGCAGTATTTT
few	TRBV10-1	TRBJ2-3	TRBD2	CASTAGTSGSGSTDTQYF	TGCGCCAGCACAGCCGGGACTAGCGGGAGCGGAAGCACAGATACGCAGTATTTT
few	TRBV14	TRBJ2-5	-	CASSHLGAKGETQYF	TGTGCCAGCAGCCACTTGGGGGCCAAGGGTGAGACCCAGTACTTC
-	TRBV20-1	TRBJ2-1	TRBD2	CSATKTSGRAGGEQFF	TGCAGTGCTACCAAAACTAGCGGGAGGGCCGGAGGTGAGCAGTTCTTC
-	TRBV18	TRBJ2-1	-	CASSREVFSYNEQFF	TGTGCCAGCTCACGGGAAGTGTTCTCCTACAATGAGCAGTTCTTC
-	TRBV12-3/TRBV12-4	TRBJ2-5	TRBD2	CASRSGIGGETQYF	TGTGCCAGCAGAAGCGGGATTGGCGGGGAGACCCAGTACTTC
many	TRBV5-1	TRBJ1-1	-	CASSTGARTEAFF	TGCGCCAGCAGCACGGGGGCGAGGACTGAAGCTTTCTTT
few	TRBV15	TRBJ2-2	TRBD1	CATSRGDRGRTGELFF	TGTGCCACCAGCAGAGGAGACAGGGGGCGAACCGGGGAGCTGTTTTTT
-	TRBV4-1	TRBJ1-6	-	CASSQTTGGGNSPLHF	TGCGCCAGCAGCCAAACCACGGGGGGCGGTAATTCACCCCTCCACTTT
-	TRBV11-2	TRBJ1-2	TRBD1	CASSSTGTGTYGYTF	TGTGCCAGCAGCTCAACCGGGACAGGGACCTATGGCTACACCTTC
few	TRBV7-8	TRBJ1-5	TRBD1	CASSLIEGASQPQHF	TGTGCCAGCAGCTTAATAGAGGGGGCATCTCAGCCCCAGCATTTT
-	TRBV6-1	TRBJ1-3	-	CASWGFSGNTIYF	TGTGCCAGCTGGGGTTTCTCTGGAAACACCATATATTTT
few	TRBV18	TRBJ2-5	-	CASSPLRETQYF	TGTGCCAGCTCACCACTGAGGGAGACCCAGTACTTC
few	TRBV6-1	TRBJ2-3	TRBD2	CASSRGPSGGVTDTQYF	TGTGCCAGCAGTAGGGGACCTAGCGGGGGGGTCACAGATACGCAGTATTTT
-	TRBV9	TRBJ2-5	-	CASSPAGAQETQYF	TGTGCCAGCAGCCCGGCGGGGGCTCAAGAGACCCAGTACTTC
-	TRBV7-9	TRBJ2-7	-	CASLGGRYEQYF	TGTGCCAGCCTAGGCGGCCGCTACGAGCAGTACTTC
many	TRBV24-1	TRBJ2-3	TRBD2	CATSDRTSGAGDTQYF	TGTGCCACCAGTGACAGGACTAGCGGGGCCGGGGATACGCAGTATTTT
many	TRBV20-1	TRBJ2-3	TRBD1	CSAGGQVLTDTQYF	TGCAGCGCCGGCGGACAGGTCTTGACAGATACGCAGTATTTT
-	TRBV20-1	TRBJ2-7	TRBD2	CSALGRAYEQYF	TGCAGTGCTCTTGGGAGGGCTTACGAGCAGTACTTC
few	TRBV6-5	TRBJ2-7	-	CASSYSRDSHSYEQYF	TGTGCCAGCAGTTACTCGAGAGACTCCCACTCCTACGAGCAGTACTTC
-	TRBV5-1	TRBJ2-3	-	CASSLEDLGRRTDTQYF	TGCGCCAGCAGCTTGGAAGATTTAGGGCGGAGGACAGATACGCAGTATTTT
-	TRBV12-3/TRBV12-4	TRBJ1-1	-	CASSLGTAKAFF	TGTGCCAGCAGTTTAGGTACGGCAAAAGCTTTCTTT
few	TRBV7-9	TRBJ2-1	-	CASSLDKTQFF	TGTGCCAGCAGCTTAGATAAGACTCAGTTCTTC
-	TRBV15	TRBJ2-5	TRBD1	CATSRVRGGGKTQYF	TGTGCCACCAGCAGGGTACGAGGGGGCGGTAAGACCCAGTACTTC
-	TRBV28	TRBJ2-2	-	CASSLSGAGELFF	TGTGCCAGCAGTTTATCGGGAGCCGGGGAGCTGTTTTTT
few	TRBV28	TRBJ1-5	TRBD1	CASIQQGNQPQHF	TGTGCCAGCATCCAACAGGGGAATCAGCCCCAGCATTTT
-	TRBV5-1	TRBJ2-1	-	CASSLGPGTGTQNEQFF	TGCGCCAGCAGCTTAGGGCCGGGGACCGGGACCCAAAATGAGCAGTTCTTC
few	TRBV15	TRBJ1-2	-	CATSRDTRNYGYTF	TGTGCCACCAGCCGGGACACCCGAAACTATGGCTACACCTTC
-	TRBV7-3	TRBJ2-1	-	CASARGGPTNEQFF	TGTGCCAGCGCAAGGGGGGGCCCTACCAATGAGCAGTTCTTC
-	TRBV12-3/TRBV12-4	TRBJ2-2	-	CASSFGPPGELFF	TGTGCCAGCAGTTTTGGTCCCCCCGGGGAGCTGTTTTTT
-	TRBV18	TRBJ2-7	-	CASSPPLPQVNSYEQYF	TGTGCCAGCTCACCACCCCTGCCGCAGGTAAACTCCTACGAGCAGTACTTC
few	TRBV4-3	TRBJ2-3	TRBD2	CASSQDRLPLAGPATQYF	TGCGCCAGCAGCCAAGATCGGTTACCACTAGCGGGGCCGGCGACGCAGTATTTT
many	TRBV9	TRBJ1-1	TRBD1	CASSPRNRGGTEAFF	TGTGCCAGCAGCCCACGAAACAGGGGAGGAACTGAAGCTTTCTTT
-	TRBV20-1	TRBJ1-1	TRBD1	CSVQGGPNTEAFF	TGCAGTGTTCAGGGGGGACCTAACACTGAAGCTTTCTTT
-	TRBV5-1	TRBJ2-3	TRBD2	CASSTTGTSGYTDTQYF	TGCGCCAGCAGCACAACCGGGACTAGCGGGTACACAGATACGCAGTATTTT
few	TRBV21-1	TRBJ2-7	-	CASSKIVQGCEQYF	TGTGCCAGCAGCAAAATAGTTCAGGGTTGCGAGCAGTACTTC
-	TRBV7-2	TRBJ2-3	TRBD2	CASSRRTSGRGTDTQYF	TGTGCCAGCAGCCGCCGGACTAGCGGGAGGGGCACAGATACGCAGTATTTT
many	TRBV3-1	TRBJ2-5	TRBD2	CASSPSGVKETQYF	TGTGCCAGCAGCCCCAGCGGGGTTAAAGAGACCCAGTACTTC
few	TRBV20-1	TRBJ1-1	-	CSARSGGANTEAFF	TGCAGTGCTAGATCGGGGGGAGCGAACACTGAAGCTTTCTTT
few	TRBV20-1	TRBJ2-5	TRBD2	CSAARGRMGETQYF	TGCAGTGCCGCACGCGGGAGGATGGGAGAGACCCAGTACTTC
-	TRBV7-7	TRBJ2-3	TRBD2	CASSRYRTSGDGGDTQYF	TGTGCTAGCAGCCGATATCGGACTAGCGGGGATGGGGGAGATACGCAGTATTTT
-	TRBV4-1	TRBJ2-1	TRBD2	CASSQGSGGRRAYNEQFF	TGCGCCAGCAGCCAGGGGAGCGGGGGCCGCAGAGCCTACAATGAGCAGTTCTTC
few	TRBV20-1	TRBJ2-3	TRBD2	CSGIAGGLADTQYF	TGCAGTGGAATAGCGGGAGGCCTCGCAGATACGCAGTATTTT
-	TRBV7-9	TRBJ2-2	TRBD2	CASSAGLATGELFF	TGTGCCAGCAGCGCGGGACTAGCCACCGGGGAGCTGTTTTTT